These T cell receptor beta chains were read from a single sample in a study of T cell responses to AZD1222 COVID-19 vaccine. Clones were read by immunoSEQ multiplex PCR, and TCRdb kept only the in-frame ones, dropping some. In the table there are about 150,000 clones, roughly 90% of which are singletons. Source: peripheral blood, taken on day 0 of AZD1222 vaccination. Receptors originate from an adult in good health. The CDR3 runs from the conserved cysteine through the conserved F or W. Fields, in order: D gene, J gene, V gene, clone size, CDR3 DNA, CDR3 protein. A D gene is named only where the DNA matches it firmly. Clone size is stated in some rows and not others, as once, few, many or a class when expanded.

D gene: -
J gene: TRBJ1-2
V gene: TRBV27
clone size: -
CDR3 DNA: TGTGCCAGCAGTTTAAAGGGCGGGGGAACTAACTATGGCTACACCTTC
CDR3 protein: CASSLKGGGTNYGYTF

D gene: -
J gene: TRBJ2-7
V gene: TRBV19
clone size: -
CDR3 DNA: TGTGCCAGTAAATGGGGGACCCACTCCTACGAGCAGTACTTC
CDR3 protein: CASKWGTHSYEQYF

D gene: -
J gene: TRBJ2-7
V gene: TRBV3-1/TRBV3-2
clone size: -
CDR3 DNA: TGTGCCAGCAGCCTCGTGGGCTACGAGCAGTACTTC
CDR3 protein: CASSLVGYEQYF

D gene: -
J gene: TRBJ1-6
V gene: TRBV11-2
clone size: -
CDR3 DNA: TGTGCCAGCAGCCCCGCGGGGGTTTCACCCCTCCACTTT
CDR3 protein: CASSPAGVSPLHF

D gene: TRBD2
J gene: TRBJ2-1
V gene: TRBV18
clone size: -
CDR3 DNA: TGTGCCAGCTCACCGCCCGGGACTAGAGGCTACAATGAGCAGTTCTTC
CDR3 protein: CASSPPGTRGYNEQFF

D gene: TRBD1
J gene: TRBJ1-2
V gene: TRBV7-3
clone size: -
CDR3 DNA: TGTGCCAGCAGCCCCGGACAGGACTATGGCTACACCTTC
CDR3 protein: CASSPGQDYGYTF

D gene: -
J gene: TRBJ1-2
V gene: TRBV28
clone size: -
CDR3 DNA: TGTGCCAGCGGAACAGGGTTTGGCTACACCTTC
CDR3 protein: CASGTGFGYTF

D gene: -
J gene: TRBJ2-7
V gene: TRBV6-1
clone size: -
CDR3 DNA: TGTGCCAGCAGTGAAGTTGGCAGGGAGCCGGGGGAGCAGTACTTC
CDR3 protein: CASSEVGREPGEQYF

D gene: -
J gene: TRBJ2-2
V gene: TRBV9
clone size: -
CDR3 DNA: TGTGCCAGCAGCGTAGGGGCGTCAGGGGAGCTGTTTTTT
CDR3 protein: CASSVGASGELFF

D gene: -
J gene: TRBJ1-3
V gene: TRBV2
clone size: -
CDR3 DNA: TGTGCCGCCTCCGACAGGCCGAGCTCTGGAAACACCATATATTTT
CDR3 protein: CAASDRPSSGNTIYF

D gene: TRBD1
J gene: TRBJ1-4
V gene: TRBV6-5
clone size: -
CDR3 DNA: TGTGCCAGCAGTTACTCCAGGACAGGGTTTGAAAAACTGTTTTTT
CDR3 protein: CASSYSRTGFEKLFF

D gene: TRBD1
J gene: TRBJ1-6
V gene: TRBV5-4
clone size: -
CDR3 DNA: TGTGCCAGCAGCTTCAAACAGGGGAATAATTCACCCCTCCACTTT
CDR3 protein: CASSFKQGNNSPLHF

D gene: -
J gene: TRBJ1-2
V gene: TRBV30
clone size: -
CDR3 DNA: TGTGCCTGGAACCGGGGCAGTAACTATGGCTACACCTTC
CDR3 protein: CAWNRGSNYGYTF

D gene: -
J gene: TRBJ1-2
V gene: TRBV6-5
clone size: -
CDR3 DNA: TGTGCCAGCAGCCTCTGGCGGGACTGGGATGGCTACACCTTC
CDR3 protein: CASSLWRDWDGYTF

D gene: -
J gene: TRBJ2-7
V gene: TRBV7-9
clone size: -
CDR3 DNA: TGTGCCAGCAGCTCCCTCAGCAGGCACGCGGGGGAGCAGTACTTC
CDR3 protein: CASSSLSRHAGEQYF

D gene: TRBD2
J gene: TRBJ2-2
V gene: TRBV9
clone size: -
CDR3 DNA: TGTGCCAGCAGCGTAGGGATAGCGGGGGGTATCACCGGGGAGCTGTTTTTT
CDR3 protein: CASSVGIAGGITGELFF

D gene: -
J gene: TRBJ1-1
V gene: TRBV19
clone size: -
CDR3 DNA: TGTGCCAGTACCGAGGGCGGGGGGAACACTGAAGCTTTCTTT
CDR3 protein: CASTEGGGNTEAFF

D gene: TRBD1
J gene: TRBJ1-5
V gene: TRBV19
clone size: -
CDR3 DNA: TGTGCCAGTACCCTAGGGGGGACAGCAAGTCAGCCCCAGCATTTT
CDR3 protein: CASTLGGTASQPQHF

D gene: -
J gene: TRBJ1-1
V gene: TRBV11-2
clone size: -
CDR3 DNA: TGTGCCAGCTCTCCCTTTATTCTTAACACTGAAGCTTTCTTT
CDR3 protein: CASSPFILNTEAFF

D gene: -
J gene: TRBJ2-5
V gene: TRBV10-1
clone size: once
CDR3 DNA: TGCGCCAGCAGTAACGGCAGGGCAGGAGGAGAGACCCAGTACTTC
CDR3 protein: CASSNGRAGGETQYF

D gene: TRBD1
J gene: TRBJ1-1
V gene: TRBV28
clone size: -
CDR3 DNA: TGTGCCAGCAGAGGACAGGGGCTAGACGGGACTGAAGCTTTCTTT
CDR3 protein: CASRGQGLDGTEAFF

D gene: -
J gene: TRBJ1-6
V gene: TRBV7-9
clone size: -
CDR3 DNA: TGTGCCAGCAGCTTAAAAGGGAAAGGTTCACCCCTCCACTTT
CDR3 protein: CASSLKGKGSPLHF

D gene: -
J gene: TRBJ2-5
V gene: TRBV12-3/TRBV12-4
clone size: once
CDR3 DNA: TGTGCCAGCAGTTTAGGGGAGACCCAGTACTTC
CDR3 protein: CASSLGETQYF

D gene: -
J gene: TRBJ1-6
V gene: TRBV7-2
clone size: -
CDR3 DNA: TGTGCCAGCAGCTCAACCCCAGCACCGACTTCACCCCTCCACTTT
CDR3 protein: CASSSTPAPTSPLHF

D gene: TRBD1
J gene: TRBJ1-2
V gene: TRBV12-5
clone size: -
CDR3 DNA: TGTGCTAGTGACCTACAGGGGGGAGCTAACTATGGCTACACCTTC
CDR3 protein: CASDLQGGANYGYTF

D gene: -
J gene: TRBJ1-2
V gene: TRBV9
clone size: -
CDR3 DNA: TGTGCCAGCAGCGTGTCGGGCCAGGCCTATGGCTACACCTTC
CDR3 protein: CASSVSGQAYGYTF

D gene: -
J gene: TRBJ1-6
V gene: TRBV7-8
clone size: -
CDR3 DNA: TGTGCCAGCAGTTGGGACGGATTTACGGCCCTCCACTTT
CDR3 protein: CASSWDGFTALHF

D gene: -
J gene: TRBJ2-3
V gene: TRBV5-1
clone size: -
CDR3 DNA: TGCGCCAGCAGCTTGGGTGGGGGTACTGTTGGTACGCAGTATTTT
CDR3 protein: CASSLGGGTVGTQYF

D gene: -
J gene: TRBJ1-2
V gene: TRBV6-5
clone size: -
CDR3 DNA: TGTGCCAGCAGTTACTCGACTGGGGACTATGGCTACACCTTC
CDR3 protein: CASSYSTGDYGYTF

D gene: -
J gene: TRBJ1-2
V gene: TRBV14
clone size: -
CDR3 DNA: TGTGCCAGCAGCCCAGTGGGGGGCGTTCCGGGGTATGGCTACACCTTC
CDR3 protein: CASSPVGGVPGYGYTF

D gene: -
J gene: TRBJ1-4
V gene: TRBV19
clone size: -
CDR3 DNA: TGTGCCAGTAGTAACAGGGATTGGAGTGAAAAACTGTTTTTT
CDR3 protein: CASSNRDWSEKLFF

D gene: -
J gene: TRBJ1-1
V gene: TRBV7-3
clone size: -
CDR3 DNA: TGTGCCAGCAGTGTGCAGGGAAACACTGAAGCTTTCTTT
CDR3 protein: CASSVQGNTEAFF

D gene: TRBD1
J gene: TRBJ2-3
V gene: TRBV7-9
clone size: -
CDR3 DNA: TGTGCCAGCAGCTGGGACAGGGTAGCAGATACGCAGTATTTT
CDR3 protein: CASSWDRVADTQYF

D gene: TRBD1
J gene: TRBJ2-1
V gene: TRBV15
clone size: -
CDR3 DNA: TGTGCCACCAGCAGAGTGGGACAGGGCTTATACGAGCAGTTCTTC
CDR3 protein: CATSRVGQGLYEQFF

D gene: -
J gene: TRBJ2-1
V gene: TRBV28
clone size: -
CDR3 DNA: TGTGCCAGCAGTTTATGGCGGGGCGCTTACAATGAGCAGTTCTTC
CDR3 protein: CASSLWRGAYNEQFF

D gene: TRBD1
J gene: TRBJ2-1
V gene: TRBV19
clone size: -
CDR3 DNA: TGTGCCAGTAGTGCCACTAGGGGGCAACAGTTCTTC
CDR3 protein: CASSATRGQQFF

D gene: -
J gene: TRBJ1-2
V gene: TRBV11-2
clone size: -
CDR3 DNA: TGTGCCAGCGCCCCCTTACTTCTCGGCGCCGCCTCGGGCTACACCTTC
CDR3 protein: CASAPLLLGAASGYTF

D gene: TRBD1
J gene: TRBJ1-2
V gene: TRBV27
clone size: -
CDR3 DNA: TGTGCCAGCAGTCTACAGGGGTATGGCTACACCTTC
CDR3 protein: CASSLQGYGYTF

D gene: -
J gene: TRBJ1-6
V gene: TRBV6-4
clone size: -
CDR3 DNA: TGTGCCAGCAGTGACGAGCTCAATTCACCCCTCCACTTT
CDR3 protein: CASSDELNSPLHF

D gene: -
J gene: TRBJ1-2
V gene: TRBV28
clone size: once
CDR3 DNA: TGTGCCAGCAGTAAACCGCCAGGGTATGGCTACACCTTC
CDR3 protein: CASSKPPGYGYTF

D gene: -
J gene: TRBJ1-1
V gene: TRBV7-9
clone size: -
CDR3 DNA: TGTGCCAGCAGCCCCTCGGGGGGCACTGAAGCTTTCTTT
CDR3 protein: CASSPSGGTEAFF

D gene: -
J gene: TRBJ2-3
V gene: TRBV5-1
clone size: -
CDR3 DNA: TGCGCCAGCTCAACCTCGGGGACCGATACGCAGTATTTT
CDR3 protein: CASSTSGTDTQYF

D gene: -
J gene: TRBJ2-7
V gene: TRBV30
clone size: -
CDR3 DNA: TGTGCCTGGAGTACCCCGTACGGGGCCTACGAGCAGTACTTC
CDR3 protein: CAWSTPYGAYEQYF

D gene: -
J gene: TRBJ1-2
V gene: TRBV11-2
clone size: once
CDR3 DNA: TGTGCCAGCAGCAGGGGTCATGGCTACACCTTC
CDR3 protein: CASSRGHGYTF

D gene: -
J gene: TRBJ2-7
V gene: TRBV9
clone size: once
CDR3 DNA: TGTGCCAGCAGCGCCCGTGAGGAGCCACGGGAAACCTACGAGCAGTACTTC
CDR3 protein: CASSAREEPRETYEQYF

D gene: -
J gene: TRBJ2-3
V gene: TRBV7-9
clone size: -
CDR3 DNA: TGTGCCAGCAGCTTACTGGCAGGGAGCACAGATACGCAGTATTTT
CDR3 protein: CASSLLAGSTDTQYF

D gene: -
J gene: TRBJ2-7
V gene: TRBV7-2
clone size: -
CDR3 DNA: TGTGCCAGCAGCTTAACACAGACCCTGACCGAGCAGTACTTC
CDR3 protein: CASSLTQTLTEQYF

D gene: -
J gene: TRBJ1-1
V gene: TRBV5-1
clone size: -
CDR3 DNA: TGCGCCAGCAGCTTGGAGGGCAGAACGAACACTGAAGCTTTCTTT
CDR3 protein: CASSLEGRTNTEAFF

D gene: -
J gene: TRBJ2-6
V gene: TRBV7-3
clone size: -
CDR3 DNA: TGTGCCAGCAGCTCTGTTTCTGGGGCCAACGTCCTGACTTTC
CDR3 protein: CASSSVSGANVLTF

D gene: TRBD1
J gene: TRBJ2-2
V gene: TRBV5-6
clone size: -
CDR3 DNA: TGTGCCAGCAGCTTGGCCGTGGGCAGGGGGCTGATGGACGGGGAGCTGTTTTTT
CDR3 protein: CASSLAVGRGLMDGELFF

D gene: TRBD1
J gene: TRBJ1-3
V gene: TRBV19
clone size: -
CDR3 DNA: TGTGCCAGTAGTATAGACCCAGGGGGGACTGGAAACACCATATATTTT
CDR3 protein: CASSIDPGGTGNTIYF

D gene: -
J gene: TRBJ1-3
V gene: TRBV15
clone size: -
CDR3 DNA: TGTGCCACCAGCAGAGAATTCTCTGGAAACACCATATATTTT
CDR3 protein: CATSREFSGNTIYF

D gene: -
J gene: TRBJ1-1
V gene: TRBV7-8
clone size: -
CDR3 DNA: TGTGCCAGCAGCTTAGGAGGGAGAACGACTGAAGCTTTCTTT
CDR3 protein: CASSLGGRTTEAFF

D gene: TRBD1
J gene: TRBJ1-4
V gene: TRBV6-5
clone size: -
CDR3 DNA: TGTGCCAGCAGTTACCTTCTGACAGGGGTTTTTGAAAAACTGTTTTTT
CDR3 protein: CASSYLLTGVFEKLFF

D gene: TRBD2
J gene: TRBJ2-1
V gene: TRBV12-3/TRBV12-4
clone size: -
CDR3 DNA: TGTGCCAGCGGCGCGGGGGAATACAATGAGCAGTTCTTC
CDR3 protein: CASGAGEYNEQFF